This TCR beta chain appears in the sequencing data of a study of T cell repertoires in cytomegalovirus infection. Study-level background: Both a matching HLA type and CMV infection were indicated by public TCR beta signatures.

A remark on this clonotype: The antigen is undetermined.

Per germline, CDR1 DFQATT and CDR2 SNEGSKA (reference sequence). V lost 5 bases to trimming and J lost 4 bases; unmatched junction nucleotides: 4. The CDR3 has 13 amino acids. Study-wide points: Individuals carrying CMV plus the relevant HLA were identified by cumulative frequency of public TCR beta families.

TCRdb passed the reads through MiXCR, listing each CDR3 protein once. The table records under 250,000 distinct CDR3 sequences, over 9% of them present only once. J is TRBJ1-5 and V is TRBV20-1, with 8 bases lining up with TRBD1. The receptor's source is a human donor in good health (CMV status not recorded). Some clones in this sample may be carry-over from other donors' samples. Sequences were obtained from PBMCs. The chain's CDR3 is CSALQGGNQPQHF. The CDR3 DNA reads TGCAGTGCTCTACAGGGGGGTAATCAGCCCCAGCATTTT.